One sample yielded the 25 T cell receptor beta chains listed below, sequenced in a study of blood T cell repertoires in COVID-19. Assay: immunoSEQ multiplex PCR; the TCRdb copy retains only in-frame clones and omits some. Among around 250,000 clones, around 86% were seen once, and the ten largest hold about 1.5%. The source material was PBMCs or T cells enriched from blood (not recorded which). The receptors here all came from a woman in her 50s who had recovered from COVID-19.

The V gene is TRBV18, the J gene TRBJ1-1; 8 bases fit TRBD1. The germline gives CDR1 KGHSH, CDR2 LQKENI. CDR3 length equals 15 residues. The ends lost 6 bases at V and 1 base at J; junction bases unmatched: 7. The CDR3, as DNA: TGTGCCAGCTCGCGAGTCCAGGGGGCGAACACTGAAGCTTTCTTT. The encoded protein is CASSRVQGANTEAFF. Supplemented by reference TRBV18 and TRBJ1-1, the full variable domain reads NAGVMQNPRHLVRRRGQEARLRCSPMKGHSHVYWYRQLPEEGLKFMVYLQKENIIDESGMPKERFSAEFPKEGPSILRIQQVVRGDSAAYFCASSRVQGANTEAFFGQGTRLTVV.

The chain carries TRBV2 and TRBJ2-7; D is undetermined. Germline assignment: CDR1 SNHLY and CDR2 FYNNEI. The CDR3 totals 11 residues. The germline V and J ends were trimmed by 4 bases and 3 bases, with 4 bases remaining between them. The CDR3 DNA is TGTGCCAGCAGTGTAAACTACGAGCAGTACTTC. This encodes CASSVNYEQYF.

A single count supports this clone. The chain recombines TRBV18 with TRBJ2-1; TRBD1 matches 7 bases. The CDR3 contains 15 residues. J gave up 4 bases and V 9 bases, and 12 bases lay outside the gene matches. From germline, CDR1 is KGHSH and CDR2 LQKENI. CDR3 sequence (DNA): TGTGCCAGTTCCCAATACCGGGACAGATACAATGAGCAGTTCTTC. It specifies CASSQYRDRYNEQFF.

The chain is built from TRBV28 and TRBJ1-3; maybe TRBD1 (5 bases). This CDR3 region has 16 residues. Deletions cut 3 bases from V and 4 bases from J, with 16 bases between. CDR1 is MDHEN, CDR2 SYDVKM, per germline. The CDR3 region has the DNA TGTGCCAGCAGTTTGGGGCCAAGGAAATCAGGAAACACCATATATTTT. It yields the protein CASSLGPRKSGNTIYF.

The chain carries TRBV28 and TRBJ1-1, with TRBD1 as a possible D gene (5 bases). V was clipped by 6 bases and J by 7 bases, with 9 bases between them. CDR1 is MDHEN and CDR2 is SYDVKM in the germline V gene. The CDR3 has 11 amino acids. The CDR3 DNA reads TGTGCCAGCAGGGCCAGGGATGAAGCTTTCTTT. It translates to CASRARDEAFF.

The V call is TRBV9, the J call TRBJ1-1; unclear D gene. This CDR3 is built from 15 residues. From germline, CDR1 is SGDLS and CDR2 YYNGEE. The germline V and J ends were trimmed by 2 bases and 4 bases, with 15 bases remaining between them. The DNA of the CDR3 is TGTGCCAGCAGCGTTTACCGGGAGAAGGGCACTGAAGCTTTCTTT. Protein: CASSVYREKGTEAFF.

The J gene is TRBJ2-1, the V gene TRBV19, with TRBD2 as a possible D gene (6 bases). V shed 6 bases and J shed 2 bases, with 14 bases lying between them. Germline V lookup: CDR1 LNHDA, CDR2 SQIVND (reference sequence). The CDR3 covers 15 residues. CDR3: CASRGGRSPYNEQFF. The CDR3 DNA reads TGTGCCAGTAGGGGGGGACGGAGCCCCTACAATGAGCAGTTCTTC.

V gene TRBV18 combines with J gene TRBJ2-7, with 10 positions matching TRBD2. The CDR3 spans 14 residues. J gave up 3 bases and V 6 bases, and 5 bases lay outside the gene matches. Germline loops: CDR1 KGHSH, CDR2 LQKENI. The CDR3 nucleotides read TGTGCCAGCTCTGGGGGGACTAGCGACTACGAGCAGTACTTC. This gives the protein CASSGGTSDYEQYF.

This chain uses TRBV11-2 with TRBJ2-1; possibly TRBD2 for D (6 bases). The CDR3 is 15 amino acids. V was clipped by 4 bases and J by 2 bases, with 12 bases between them. Germline CDR1 SGHAT, CDR2 FQNNGV. The CDR3: CASSSTGDPYNEQFF. Here the CDR3 DNA reads TGTGCCAGCAGCTCTACGGGAGACCCCTACAATGAGCAGTTCTTC.

To note about this clone: This specimen includes other DNA sequences encoding the same CDR3. V is TRBV30 and J is TRBJ1-5, with D perhaps matching TRBD1 (5 bases). Deletions cut 0 bases from V and 2 bases from J, with 5 bases between. Germline loops: CDR1 GTSNPN, CDR2 SVGIG (reference sequence). The CDR3 consists of 13 residues. CDR3 DNA: TGTGCCTGGAGTGTACAGGGCAATCAGCCCCAGCATTTT. It encodes CAWSVQGNQPQHF.

The chain couples TRBV10-3 to TRBJ1-2; TRBD1 matches at 8 bases. V trimming: 7 bases; J trimming: 0 bases; junction bases outside the gene matches: 1. The CDR3 loop spans 13 amino acids. Germline assignment: CDR1 ENHRY and CDR2 SYGVKD. The CDR3 nucleotides read TGTGCCATCATGGACAGGGCTAACTATGGCTACACCTTC. This encodes CAIMDRANYGYTF.

The chain uses TRBV25-1 and TRBJ1-1; D possibly corresponds to TRBD1 (6 bases). The CDR3 covers 11 residues. Germline V gene sequence: CDR1 MGHDK, CDR2 SYGVNS. The V end lost 3 bases, the J end lost 8 bases, and 7 bases lay between the germline ends. This CDR3 reads CASSDRGEAFF. DNA for the CDR3: TGTGCCAGCAGTGATAGGGGGGAAGCTTTCTTT.

This clone was seen a handful of times. This chain uses TRBV7-6 with TRBJ2-3; D unresolved. The V gene lost 5 bases and the J gene lost 0 bases, with 6 bases spanning the gap. CDR3 size: 13 residues. Looked up from germline, CDR1 is SGHVS and CDR2 is FNYEAQ. CDR3 DNA sequence: TGTGCCAGCAGCCCGACTAGCACAGATACGCAGTATTTT. Translation: CASSPTSTDTQYF.

The chain joins TRBV21-1 to TRBJ2-3; no DNA check was done on the table's D call, TRBD2. TRBV21-1 is noted as a pseudogene. The CDR3 sequence is 16 residues long. CDR3 loop: CASSKGLARGTDTQYF. CDR3 coding DNA: TGTGCCAGCAGCAAAGGACTAGCCAGGGGCACAGATACGCAGTATTTT.

This sequence joins TRBV28 and TRBJ2-1; D may be TRBD2 (6 bases). Germline V gene lookup returns CDR1 MDHEN and CDR2 SYDVKM. The CDR3 totals 15 residues. Trimming took 5 bases from V and 0 from J, leaving 11 bases between them. This CDR3 is CASSPRDFSYNEQFF. CDR3 sequence (DNA): TGTGCCAGCAGTCCTAGGGACTTCTCCTACAATGAGCAGTTCTTC.

This clone showed up just once. The chain has TRBV7-9 and TRBJ2-3; TRBD2 matches 7 bases. CDR1 SEHNR and CDR2 FQNEAQ come from the germline V gene (reference sequence). The CDR3 has 14 residues. With V trimmed by 7 bases and J by 7 bases, 11 bases remained unmatched. The CDR3 protein is CASTASGRENTQYF. The DNA for the CDR3 is TGTGCCAGCACCGCTAGTGGGAGGGAAAATACGCAGTATTTT. The full variable domain, rest sourced from reference TRBV7-9 and TRBJ2-3, is DTGVSQNPRHKITKRGQNVTFRCDPISEHNRLYWYRQTLGQGPEFLTYFQNEAQLEKSRLLSDRFSAERPKGSFSTLEIQRTEQGDSAMYLCASTASGRENTQYFGPGTRLTVL.

The chain employs TRBV19 and TRBJ2-7, with D maybe TRBD2 (5 bases). CDR3 length equals 13 residues. Germline CDR1 is LNHDA and CDR2 is SQIVND (reference sequence). V gave up 5 bases and J gave up 2 bases, with 10 bases separating them. Here the CDR3 DNA reads TGTGCCAGTAGTCCAGGAGGTCCCTACGAGCAGTACTTC. Its protein product is CASSPGGPYEQYF.

The sample holds a few counts of this clone. The chain joins TRBV7-3 to TRBJ1-1, with D uncertain. This CDR3 has 13 residues. The V end lost 2 bases, the J end lost 4 bases, and 8 bases lay between the germline ends. Per the germline V gene, CDR1 is SGHTA and CDR2 is FQGTGA. This CDR3 is CASSLRGSTEAFF. CDR3 nucleotides: TGTGCCAGCAGCTTACGGGGAAGCACTGAAGCTTTCTTT.

This clone was observed a single time. This rearrangement joins TRBV5-1 to TRBJ2-7; TRBD1 aligns across 12 bases. This CDR3 has 15 amino acids. Germline trimming cut 0 bases from V and 6 bases from J; bases unmatched to any gene: 4. Germline V gene lookup returns CDR1 SGHRS and CDR2 YFSETQ. The CDR3 protein is CASSLAGGQGAEQYF. CDR3 nucleotides: TGCGCCAGCAGCTTGGCCGGGGGACAGGGGGCCGAGCAGTACTTC.

This chain connects TRBV5-1 to TRBJ2-3; 11 positions agree with TRBD1. V was clipped by 6 bases and J by 3 bases; unmatched bases: 6. This CDR3 region has 15 residues. Germline assignment: CDR1 SGHRS and CDR2 YFSETQ. Here the CDR3 DNA reads TGCGCCAGCACTCTGGGACAGGGGGGAACAGATACGCAGTATTTT. Translation: CASTLGQGGTDTQYF.

The chain joins TRBV14 to TRBJ2-3; unclear D gene. Trimming removed 1 base at V and 4 bases at J, with 3 bases between. Germline CDR1 and CDR2: SGHDN and FVKESK. The CDR3 runs to 12 residues. CDR3 DNA: TGTGCCAGCAGCCAAGCTTCAGATACGCAGTATTTT. Residues: CASSQASDTQYF.

The chain carries TRBV5-1 and TRBJ2-7; 9 bases fit TRBD1. Germline CDR1 and CDR2: SGHRS and YFSETQ. The V gene end was trimmed by 0 bases and the J gene end by 6 bases; junction bases not matched to a gene: 7. There are 15 residues in the CDR3. The CDR3 DNA is TGCGCCAGCAGCTTGGCCGGGACAGGGTTTATCGAGCAGTACTTC. Amino acid sequence: CASSLAGTGFIEQYF.

This sequence joins TRBV10-2 and TRBJ2-2; TRBD1 is a possible D gene (6 bases). V lost 6 bases and J lost 3, with 8 bases in between. This CDR3 has 13 residues. Germline CDR1 and CDR2: WSHSY and SAAADI. The CDR3 nucleotides are TGCGCCAGCAGCTGGACAGACACCGGGGAGCTGTTTTTT. This encodes CASSWTDTGELFF.

This clone showed up just once. The chain combines TRBV6-5 with TRBJ2-7, with D possibly matching TRBD1 (6 bases). Germline-derived CDR1 and CDR2 are MNHEY and SVGAGI. This CDR3 region has 14 residues. Trimming left V 5 bases short and J 3 bases short, with 14 bases between. DNA for the CDR3: TGTGCCAGCAGTCCGACAGGAAAAATCTACGAGCAGTACTTC. Its translation: CASSPTGKIYEQYF.

In this sample, this clone turned up a few times. The chain carries TRBV7-9 and TRBJ2-1; 13 bases line up with TRBD2. The CDR3 contains 16 residues. The V and J ends lost 5 bases and 8 bases, in that order; junction bases with no gene match: 9. Looked up from germline, CDR1 is SEHNR and CDR2 is FQNEAQ (reference sequence). Here the CDR3 reads CASSPHAGLAGYEQFF. CDR3 DNA sequence: TGTGCCAGCAGCCCCCACGCGGGACTAGCGGGATATGAGCAGTTCTTC.